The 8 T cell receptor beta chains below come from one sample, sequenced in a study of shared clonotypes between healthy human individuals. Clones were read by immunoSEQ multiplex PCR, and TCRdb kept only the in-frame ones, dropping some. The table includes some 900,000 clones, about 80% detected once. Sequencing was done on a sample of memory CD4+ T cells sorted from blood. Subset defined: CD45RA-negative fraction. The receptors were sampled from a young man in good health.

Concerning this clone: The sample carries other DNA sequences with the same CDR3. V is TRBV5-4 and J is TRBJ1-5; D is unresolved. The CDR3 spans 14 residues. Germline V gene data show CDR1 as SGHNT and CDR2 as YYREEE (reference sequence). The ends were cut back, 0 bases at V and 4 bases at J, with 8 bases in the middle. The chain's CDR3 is CASSLAGGNQPQHF. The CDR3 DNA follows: TGTGCCAGCAGCTTGGCGGGCGGAAATCAGCCCCAGCATTTT.

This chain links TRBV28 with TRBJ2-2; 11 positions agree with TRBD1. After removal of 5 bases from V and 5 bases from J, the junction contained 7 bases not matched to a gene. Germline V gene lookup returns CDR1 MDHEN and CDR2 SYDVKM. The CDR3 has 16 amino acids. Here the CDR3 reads CASSPGTGGGTGELFF. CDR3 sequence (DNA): TGTGCCAGCAGTCCCGGGACAGGGGGTGGTACCGGGGAGCTGTTTTTT.

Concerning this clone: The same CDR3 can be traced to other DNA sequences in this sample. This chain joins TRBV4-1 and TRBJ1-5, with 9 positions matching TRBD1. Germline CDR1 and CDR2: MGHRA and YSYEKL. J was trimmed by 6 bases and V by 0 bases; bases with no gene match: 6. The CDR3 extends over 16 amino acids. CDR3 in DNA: TGCGCCAGCAGCCAAGATTTAACAGGGGGCCGTCAGCCCCAGCATTTT. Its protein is CASSQDLTGGRQPQHF.

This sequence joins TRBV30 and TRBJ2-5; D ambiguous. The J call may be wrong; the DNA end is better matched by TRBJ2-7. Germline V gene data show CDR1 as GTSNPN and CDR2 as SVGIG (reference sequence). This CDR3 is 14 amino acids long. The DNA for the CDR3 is TGTGCCTGGAGTGTTCTGCGGAGCTCCTACGAGCAGTACTTC. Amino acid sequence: CAWSVLRSSYEQYF.

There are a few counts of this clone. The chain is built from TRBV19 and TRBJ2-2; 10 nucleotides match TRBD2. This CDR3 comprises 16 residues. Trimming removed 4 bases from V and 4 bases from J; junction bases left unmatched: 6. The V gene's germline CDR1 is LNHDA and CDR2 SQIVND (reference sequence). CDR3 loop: CASSTSSGRGTGELFF. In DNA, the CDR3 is TGTGCCAGTAGTACATCGAGCGGGAGGGGCACCGGGGAGCTGTTTTTT.

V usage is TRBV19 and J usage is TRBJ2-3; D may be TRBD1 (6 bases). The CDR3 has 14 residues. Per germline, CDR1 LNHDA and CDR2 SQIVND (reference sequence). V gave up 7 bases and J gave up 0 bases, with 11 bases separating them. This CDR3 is CASTQGLSTDTQYF. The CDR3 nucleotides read TGTGCCAGTACGCAGGGGCTTAGCACAGATACGCAGTATTTT. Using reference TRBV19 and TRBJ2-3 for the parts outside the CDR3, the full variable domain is DGGITQSPKYLFRKEGQNVTLSCEQNLNHDAMYWYRQDPGQGLRLIYYSQIVNDFQKGDIAEGYSVSREKKESFPLTVTSAQKNPTAFYLCASTQGLSTDTQYFGPGTRLTVL.

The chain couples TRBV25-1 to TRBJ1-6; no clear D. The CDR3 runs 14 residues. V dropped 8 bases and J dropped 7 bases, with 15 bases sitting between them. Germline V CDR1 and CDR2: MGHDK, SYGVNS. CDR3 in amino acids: CASCQTLANSPLHF. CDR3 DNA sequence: TGTGCCAGCTGTCAGACACTCGCAAATTCACCCCTCCACTTT.

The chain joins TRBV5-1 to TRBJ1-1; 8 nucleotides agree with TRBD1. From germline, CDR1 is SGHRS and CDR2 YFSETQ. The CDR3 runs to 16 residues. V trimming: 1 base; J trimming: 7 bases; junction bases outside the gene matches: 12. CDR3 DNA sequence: TGCGCCAGCAGCTTGACCCTAAGCGGACAGGGTAATGAAGCTTTCTTT. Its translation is CASSLTLSGQGNEAFF.